This passage covers 27 T cell receptor beta chains from one sample sequenced in a study of somatic mutations in cytotoxic T cells in rheumatoid arthritis. Sequencing used immunoSEQ multiplex PCR; TCRdb keeps in-frame clones, though not all of them. The sample consists of 15,000 to 20,000 clones, roughly 80% of them appearing once. Sequencing used CD8+ T cells sorted from blood. The source is a woman aged 50 to 60 in good health.

This clone appeared a single time. The chain links TRBV29-1 to TRBJ1-2; D possibly corresponds to TRBD1 (6 bases). The germline V and J ends were trimmed by 5 bases and 8 bases, with 24 bases remaining between them. Germline V lookup: CDR1 SQVTM, CDR2 ANQGSEA. The CDR3 totals 15 residues. Written as DNA, the CDR3 is TGCAGCGTTCCGACGGGGGGCGACCGGTGGGAAGGCTACACCTTC. Translated: CSVPTGGDRWEGYTF.

This sequence joins TRBV6-1 and TRBJ2-7; TRBD2 matches at 15 bases. Trimming removed 2 bases from V and 2 bases from J; junction bases left unmatched: 1. Germline V gives CDR1 MNHNS, CDR2 SASEGT. The CDR3 loop spans 16 amino acids. CDR3 sequence reads: CASSEWTSGGAYEQYF. Written as DNA, the CDR3 is TGTGCCAGCAGTGAATGGACTAGCGGGGGGGCCTACGAGCAGTACTTC.

This clone was seen a few times. The chain joins TRBV6-4 to TRBJ1-1; possible D gene TRBD1, 5 bases. This CDR3 spans 13 amino acids. Germline CDR1 reads MRHNA; CDR2 reads SNTAGT. Trimming took 5 bases from V and 4 from J, leaving 11 bases between them. CDR3 bases: TGTGCCAGCAGTCCGACAGACAGCACTGAAGCTTTCTTT. This translates into CASSPTDSTEAFF.

The chain recombines TRBV10-3 with TRBJ2-3, with 9 bases lining up with TRBD2. The CDR3 is 12 amino acids. The J segment lost 5 bases and the V segment lost 8 bases, leaving 2 bases of the junction unmatched. Germline values: CDR1 ENHRY, CDR2 SYGVKD. The CDR3 spells CAIAGGRDTQYF. The CDR3 nucleotides are TGTGCCATCGCGGGAGGGCGAGATACGCAGTATTTT.

The chain carries TRBV4-1 and TRBJ1-2; D remains unclear. CDR3 size: 13 residues. CDR1 and CDR2 (germline): MGHRA, YSYEKL. V lost 0 bases to trimming and J lost 8 bases, with 10 bases between them. CDR3 sequence (DNA): TGCGCCAGCAGCCAAGATCCCATGGAGGGCTACACCTTC. The encoded protein is CASSQDPMEGYTF.

This clone was observed a handful of times. The CDR3 DNA follows: TGCAGCGTTGATTTGGGGGACTATGGCTACACCTTC. Translating gives CSVDLGDYGYTF. The genes are TRBV29-1 and TRBJ1-2, with D possibly matching TRBD1 (5 bases). V gave up 3 bases and J gave up 3 bases, with 8 bases separating them. This CDR3 is 12 amino acids long. Germline V gene data show CDR1 as SQVTM and CDR2 as ANQGSEA.

The chain combines TRBV6-5 with TRBJ2-5; D call uncertain. Trimming stripped 4 bases from V and 0 bases from J, with 12 bases between. CDR1 and CDR2 (germline): MNHEY, SVGAGI. The CDR3 totals 15 residues. The CDR3 loop reads CASSSAGWDQETQYF. The CDR3 nucleotides are TGTGCCAGCAGTTCGGCCGGGTGGGACCAAGAGACCCAGTACTTC.

This rearrangement joins TRBV6-6 to TRBJ2-7; 10 positions agree with TRBD1. This CDR3 spans 15 amino acids. Germline trimming cut 5 bases from V and 3 bases from J; bases unmatched to any gene: 7. Per the germline V gene, CDR1 is MNHNY and CDR2 is SVGAGI (reference sequence). The CDR3 coding sequence is TGTGCCAGCAGTGATCCGGGACAGGGGATCTACGAGCAGTACTTC. Translation gives CASSDPGQGIYEQYF.

The V call is TRBV5-4, the J call TRBJ2-5; 9 bases agree with TRBD1. J was trimmed by 5 bases and V by 4 bases; bases with no gene match: 6. CDR1 is SGHNT, CDR2 YYREEE, per germline (reference sequence). The CDR3 runs to 14 residues. In DNA, the CDR3 is TGTGCCAGCAGCAGGGACAGGGAGGGGGAGACCCAGTACTTC. Amino acids: CASSRDREGETQYF.

CDR3 sequence (DNA): TGTGCCAGCAGCTCCTGGGACAGGGCCTACAATGAGCAGTTCTTC. This codes for CASSSWDRAYNEQFF. The chain carries TRBV5-8 and TRBJ2-1, with 9 nucleotides matching TRBD1. Per germline, CDR1 SGHTS and CDR2 YDEGEE. CDR3 length: 15 residues. V lost 3 bases to trimming and J lost 2 bases; unmatched junction nucleotides: 3. The full variable domain, with the rest looked up from reference TRBV5-8 and TRBJ2-1, is EAGVTQSPTHLIKTRGQQATLRCSPISGHTSVYWYQQALGLGLQFLLWYDEGEERNRGNFPPRFSGRQFPNYSSELNVNALELEDSALYLCASSSWDRAYNEQFFGPGTRLTVL.

The chain links TRBV12-5 to TRBJ2-2; D remains unclear. The ends were cut back, 4 bases at V and 6 bases at J, with 15 bases in the middle. CDR1 and CDR2 (germline): LGHNT, FRNRAP. The CDR3 consists of 15 residues. CDR3 loop: CASGSTVRQAGELFF. The CDR3 nucleotides are TGTGCTAGTGGTTCCACTGTGCGGCAGGCCGGGGAGCTGTTTTTT.

The genes are TRBV7-9 and TRBJ2-1, with 13 positions matching TRBD2. This CDR3 is 15 amino acids long. V trimming: 4 bases; J trimming: 12 bases; junction bases outside the gene matches: 9. Per germline, CDR1 SEHNR and CDR2 FQNEAQ (reference sequence). The CDR3 is CASSSGTSGVSGQFF. The CDR3 DNA is TGTGCCAGCAGCTCCGGGACTAGCGGGGTCAGCGGGCAGTTCTTC.

V is TRBV6-1 and J is TRBJ1-5; TRBD1 aligns across 8 bases. Germline-derived CDR1 and CDR2 are MNHNS and SASEGT. V lost 7 bases and J lost 5; bases outside the gene matches: 7. There are 14 residues in the CDR3. The CDR3 loop is CASTLGQGHQPQHF. The CDR3 DNA follows: TGTGCCAGCACACTCGGACAGGGTCATCAGCCCCAGCATTTT.

The chain is built from TRBV19 and TRBJ1-5; D is ambiguous. The CDR3 is 15 residues long. Between the trimmed V and J ends, which lost 7 bases and 9 bases, there was a span of 22 bases. Germline values: CDR1 LNHDA, CDR2 SQIVND (reference sequence). CDR3 coding DNA: TGTGCCAGTACCATAAGGCTCGCGGTCCCATGGCCCCAGCATTTT. Amino acids: CASTIRLAVPWPQHF. The full variable domain, with the rest looked up from reference TRBV19 and TRBJ1-5, is DGGITQSPKYLFRKEGQNVTLSCEQNLNHDAMYWYRQDPGQGLRLIYYSQIVNDFQKGDIAEGYSVSREKKESFPLTVTSAQKNPTAFYLCASTIRLAVPWPQHFGDGTRLSIL.

The rearrangement links TRBV6-5 to TRBJ1-6, with a weak D call TRBD1 (6 bases). Germline V CDR1 and CDR2: MNHEY, SVGAGI. The ends were cut back, 5 bases at V and 7 bases at J, with 9 bases in the middle. The CDR3 is 13 amino acids. Here the CDR3 reads CASSKGVNSPLHF. DNA for the CDR3: TGTGCCAGCAGTAAGGGGGTGAATTCACCCCTCCACTTT.

V is TRBV6-5 and J is TRBJ2-7; D not resolved. V lost 0 bases, J lost 3 bases, and 15 bases lay in between. CDR3 length equals 16 residues. In germline, CDR1 is MNHEY, CDR2 SVGAGI. The CDR3 sequence: CASSYSRSDGSYEQYF. The CDR3 nucleotides are TGTGCCAGCAGTTACTCGAGAAGCGACGGAAGCTACGAGCAGTACTTC.

The chain employs TRBV5-4 and TRBJ2-7, with unresolved D. Trimming stripped 5 bases from V and 1 base from J, with 13 bases between. Germline lookup yields CDR1 SGHNT and CDR2 YYREEE (reference sequence). The CDR3 runs 14 residues. The CDR3 DNA reads as TGTGCCAGCAGAAGATCAGGTGAATCCTACGAGCAGTACTTC. As protein: CASRRSGESYEQYF.

By its share, this clone is large. The chain combines TRBV9 with TRBJ2-1; 8 bases align to TRBD2. In germline, CDR1 is SGDLS, CDR2 YYNGEE. The CDR3 is 15 residues long. The J segment lost 5 bases and the V segment lost 3 bases, leaving 7 bases of the junction unmatched. The CDR3 sequence: CASSASGGANNEQFF. DNA of the CDR3: TGTGCCAGCAGCGCGAGCGGGGGAGCCAACAATGAGCAGTTCTTC.

The rearrangement joins TRBV2 to TRBJ1-6; 8 bases agree with TRBD1. This CDR3 is 17 amino acids long. The ends lost 4 bases at V and 7 bases at J; junction bases unmatched: 12. Per the germline V gene, CDR1 is SNHLY and CDR2 is FYNNEI. This CDR3 reads CASSGYGRQGSNSPLHF. For the CDR3, the DNA is TGTGCCAGCAGTGGATACGGGAGACAGGGGTCAAATTCACCCCTCCACTTT.

The chain uses TRBV6-1 and TRBJ2-5; D may be TRBD1 or TRBD2 (5 bases each). V shed 3 bases and J shed 9 bases, with 20 bases lying between them. CDR1 is MNHNS, CDR2 SASEGT, per germline. The CDR3 loop spans 15 amino acids. The CDR3 sequence is CASSDPLVRDEAQYF. The CDR3 DNA follows: TGTGCCAGCAGTGACCCGTTAGTACGGGACGAGGCCCAGTACTTC.

The rearrangement uses TRBV5-1 and TRBJ2-7, with 8 nucleotides matching TRBD1. The CDR3 extends over 13 amino acids. The V segment lost 5 bases and the J segment 5 bases; nucleotides outside the gene matches: 6. The germline gives CDR1 SGHRS, CDR2 YFSETQ. The CDR3 region is CASSQTGAHEQYF. CDR3 DNA sequence: TGCGCCAGCAGTCAGACAGGGGCCCACGAGCAGTACTTC.

In this sample, this clone turned up once. The chain has TRBV11-2 and TRBJ2-1, with 10 nucleotides matching TRBD2. The CDR3 loop spans 14 amino acids. CDR1 SGHAT and CDR2 FQNNGV come from the germline V gene. V shed 3 bases, J shed 6 bases, and the junction held 2 bases outside the gene matches. Here the CDR3 DNA reads TGTGCCAGCAGCTTTCTAGCGGGGGTCAATGAGCAGTTCTTC. This translates into CASSFLAGVNEQFF.

The V gene is TRBV9, the J gene TRBJ2-7; possible D gene TRBD2, 5 bases. There are 14 residues in the CDR3. With 4 bases removed from V and 3 bases from J, the gap between germline ends came to 14 bases. Germline V lookup: CDR1 SGDLS, CDR2 YYNGEE. For the CDR3, the DNA is TGTGCCAGCAGCCCCGAAGGAGGTCACTACGAGCAGTACTTC. Its translation is CASSPEGGHYEQYF.

This clone was seen only a few times. The chain links TRBV7-9 to TRBJ2-2; no firm D call. The length of the CDR3 is 14 residues. Per germline, CDR1 SEHNR and CDR2 FQNEAQ (reference sequence). Trimming removed 6 bases at V and 5 bases at J, with 13 bases between. CDR3 sequence: CASRKPDTTGELFF. The DNA for the CDR3 is TGTGCCAGCAGGAAACCCGACACGACCGGGGAGCTGTTTTTT.

The chain joins TRBV25-1 to TRBJ2-7, with D perhaps TRBD1 (6 bases). Germline CDR1 is MGHDK and CDR2 is SYGVNS. The germline V and J ends were trimmed by 4 bases and 4 bases, with 14 bases remaining between them. This CDR3 is 14 amino acids long. The CDR3 here is CASSAGTGQYEQYF. CDR3 bases: TGTGCCAGCAGTGCCGGGACGGGACAATACGAGCAGTACTTC.

The J gene is TRBJ2-7, the V gene TRBV11-2; the match to TRBD1 covers 9 bases. The germline V gene has CDR1 SGHAT and CDR2 FQNNGV. The CDR3 length is 13 residues. The V gene end was trimmed by 5 bases and the J gene end by 4 bases; junction bases not matched to a gene: 3. CDR3 sequence reads: CASSLGTGYEQYF. The CDR3 bases are TGTGCCAGCAGCCTCGGGACAGGGTACGAGCAGTACTTC.

This clone was counted between two and nine times. The chain combines TRBV27 with TRBJ2-5, with 8 bases aligning to TRBD2. This CDR3 is 15 amino acids long. The V gene's germline CDR1 is MNHEY and CDR2 SMNVEV (reference sequence). Trimming cost V 2 bases and J 2 bases; bases outside gene matches: 4. CDR3 protein: CASSLEASGQETQYF. CDR3 sequence (DNA): TGTGCCAGCAGTTTAGAAGCTAGCGGGCAAGAGACCCAGTACTTC.